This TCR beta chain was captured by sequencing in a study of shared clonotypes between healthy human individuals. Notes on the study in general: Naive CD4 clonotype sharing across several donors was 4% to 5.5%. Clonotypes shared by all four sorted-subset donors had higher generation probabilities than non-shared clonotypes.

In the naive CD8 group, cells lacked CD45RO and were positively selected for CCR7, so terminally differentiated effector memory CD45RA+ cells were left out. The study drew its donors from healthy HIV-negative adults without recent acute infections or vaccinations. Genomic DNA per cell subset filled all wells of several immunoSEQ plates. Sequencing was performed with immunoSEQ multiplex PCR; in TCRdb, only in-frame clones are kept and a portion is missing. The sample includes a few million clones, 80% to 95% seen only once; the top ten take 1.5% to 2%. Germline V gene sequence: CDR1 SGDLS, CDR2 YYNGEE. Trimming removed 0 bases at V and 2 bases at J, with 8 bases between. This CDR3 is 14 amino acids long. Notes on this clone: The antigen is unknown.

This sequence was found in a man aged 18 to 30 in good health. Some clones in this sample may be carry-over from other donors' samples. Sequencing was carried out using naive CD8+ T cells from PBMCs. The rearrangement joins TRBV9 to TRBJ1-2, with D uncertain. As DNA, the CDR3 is TGTGCCAGCAGCGTAGCACCGGGGAACTATGGCTACACCTTC. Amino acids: CASSVAPGNYGYTF.